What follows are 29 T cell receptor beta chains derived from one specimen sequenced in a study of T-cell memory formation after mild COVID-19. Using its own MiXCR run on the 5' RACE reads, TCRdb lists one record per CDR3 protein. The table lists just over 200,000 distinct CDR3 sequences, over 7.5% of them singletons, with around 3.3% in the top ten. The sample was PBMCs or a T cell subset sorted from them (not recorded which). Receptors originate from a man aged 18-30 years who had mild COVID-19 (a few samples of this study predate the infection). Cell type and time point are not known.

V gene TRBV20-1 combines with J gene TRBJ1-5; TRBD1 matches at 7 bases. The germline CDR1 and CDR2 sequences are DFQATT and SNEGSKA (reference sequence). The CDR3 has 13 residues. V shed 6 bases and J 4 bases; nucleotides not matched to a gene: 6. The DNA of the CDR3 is TGCAGTGCAAGAAGGGACAGAAATCAGCCCCAGCATTTT. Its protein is CSARRDRNQPQHF.

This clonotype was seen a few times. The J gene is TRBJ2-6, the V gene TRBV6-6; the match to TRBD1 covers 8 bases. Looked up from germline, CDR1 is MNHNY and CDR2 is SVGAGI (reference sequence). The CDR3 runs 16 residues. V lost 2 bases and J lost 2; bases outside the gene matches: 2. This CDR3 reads CASSYPGGPGANVLTF. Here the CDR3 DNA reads TGTGCCAGCAGTTACCCAGGGGGCCCTGGGGCCAACGTCCTGACTTTC.

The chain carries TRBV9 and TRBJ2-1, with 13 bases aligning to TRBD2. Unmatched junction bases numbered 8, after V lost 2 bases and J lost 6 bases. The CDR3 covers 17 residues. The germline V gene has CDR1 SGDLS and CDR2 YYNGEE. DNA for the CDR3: TGTGCCAGCAGCGTTGGGACTAGCGGGGTATTCGGCAATGAGCAGTTCTTC. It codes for CASSVGTSGVFGNEQFF.

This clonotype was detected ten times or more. CDR3 in amino acids: CASSLAGRTGELFF. The CDR3 DNA reads TGCGCCAGCAGCTTGGCCGGCCGGACCGGGGAGCTGTTTTTT. This rearrangement joins TRBV5-1 to TRBJ2-2, with unresolved D. The CDR3 length is 14 residues. Trimming cost V 0 bases and J 5 bases, with 8 bases left between them. Germline CDR1 is SGHRS and CDR2 is YFSETQ.

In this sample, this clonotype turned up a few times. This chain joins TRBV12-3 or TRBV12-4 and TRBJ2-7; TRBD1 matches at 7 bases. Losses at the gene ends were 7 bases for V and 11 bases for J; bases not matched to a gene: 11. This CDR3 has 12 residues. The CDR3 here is CASNSYADRKYF. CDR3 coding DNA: TGTGCCAGCAACTCCTACGCGGACAGGAAGTACTTC.

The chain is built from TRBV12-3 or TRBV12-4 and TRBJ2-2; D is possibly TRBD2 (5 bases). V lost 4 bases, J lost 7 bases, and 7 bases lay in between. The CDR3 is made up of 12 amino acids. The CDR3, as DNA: TGTGCCAGCAGTTCGGGGTACGGGGAGCTGTTTTTT. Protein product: CASSSGYGELFF.

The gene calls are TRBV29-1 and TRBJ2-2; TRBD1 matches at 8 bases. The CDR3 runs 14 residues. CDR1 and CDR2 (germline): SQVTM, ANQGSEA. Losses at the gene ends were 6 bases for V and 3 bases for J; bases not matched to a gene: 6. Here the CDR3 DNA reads TGCAGCGTCCCCGGACAGGGACACACCGGGGAGCTGTTTTTT. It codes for CSVPGQGHTGELFF.

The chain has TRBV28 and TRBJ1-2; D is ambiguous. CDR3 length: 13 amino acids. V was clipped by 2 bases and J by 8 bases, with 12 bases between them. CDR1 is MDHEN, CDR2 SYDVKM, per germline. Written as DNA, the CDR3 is TGTGCCAGCAGTTTAAACGCCCGAGGGGGCTACACCTTC. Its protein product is CASSLNARGGYTF.

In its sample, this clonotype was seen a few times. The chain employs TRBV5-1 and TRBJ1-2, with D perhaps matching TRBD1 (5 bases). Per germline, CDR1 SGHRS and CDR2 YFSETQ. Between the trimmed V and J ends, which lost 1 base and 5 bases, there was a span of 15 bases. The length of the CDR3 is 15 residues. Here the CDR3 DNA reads TGCGCCAGCAGCTTGACAACCGGGACTGGTTATGGCTACACCTTC. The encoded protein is CASSLTTGTGYGYTF.

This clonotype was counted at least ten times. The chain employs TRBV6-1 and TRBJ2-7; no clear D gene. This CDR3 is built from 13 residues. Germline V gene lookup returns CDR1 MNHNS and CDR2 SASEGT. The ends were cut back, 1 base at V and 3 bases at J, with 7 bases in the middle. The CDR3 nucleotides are TGTGCCAGCAGTGAAGGAGACCTCTACGAGCAGTACTTC. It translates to CASSEGDLYEQYF.

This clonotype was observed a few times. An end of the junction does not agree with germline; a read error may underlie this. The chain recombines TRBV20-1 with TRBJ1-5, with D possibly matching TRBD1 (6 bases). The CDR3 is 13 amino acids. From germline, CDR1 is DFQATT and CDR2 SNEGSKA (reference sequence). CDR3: CSAVDRANKPQHF. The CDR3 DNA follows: TGCAGTGCTGTGGACAGAGCCAATAAGCCCCAGCATTTT.

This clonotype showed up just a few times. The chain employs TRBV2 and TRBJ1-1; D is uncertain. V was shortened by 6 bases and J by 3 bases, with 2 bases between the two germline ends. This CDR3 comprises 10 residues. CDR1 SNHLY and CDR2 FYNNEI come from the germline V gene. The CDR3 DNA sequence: TGTGCCAGCAGGTACACTGAAGCTTTCTTT. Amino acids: CASRYTEAFF.

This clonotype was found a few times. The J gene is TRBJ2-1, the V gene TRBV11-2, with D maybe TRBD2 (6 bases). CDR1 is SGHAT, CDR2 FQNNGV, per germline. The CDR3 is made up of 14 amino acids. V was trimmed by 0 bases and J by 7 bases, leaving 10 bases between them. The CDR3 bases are TGTGCCAGCAGCTTAGAGCCGGCGGGGAATGAGCAGTTCTTC. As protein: CASSLEPAGNEQFF.

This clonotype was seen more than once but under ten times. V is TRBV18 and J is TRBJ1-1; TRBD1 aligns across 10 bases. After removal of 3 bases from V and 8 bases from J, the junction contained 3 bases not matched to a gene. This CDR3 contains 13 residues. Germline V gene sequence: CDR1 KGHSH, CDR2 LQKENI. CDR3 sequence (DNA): TGTGCCAGCTCACCCCGGGACAGGGGAGAAGCTTTCTTT. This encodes CASSPRDRGEAFF.

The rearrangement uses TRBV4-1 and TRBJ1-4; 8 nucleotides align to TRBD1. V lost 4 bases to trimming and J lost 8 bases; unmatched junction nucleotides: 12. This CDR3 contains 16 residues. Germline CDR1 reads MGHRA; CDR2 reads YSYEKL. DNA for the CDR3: TGCGCCAGCAGCCGTATACTCCAGGGGGCTCGAGAAAAACTGTTTTTT. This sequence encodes CASSRILQGAREKLFF.

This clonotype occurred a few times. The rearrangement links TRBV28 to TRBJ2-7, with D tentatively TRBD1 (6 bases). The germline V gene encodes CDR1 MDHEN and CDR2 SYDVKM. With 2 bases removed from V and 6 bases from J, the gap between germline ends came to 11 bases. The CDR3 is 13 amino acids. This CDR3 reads CASSLQGTTEQYV. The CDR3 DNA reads TGTGCCAGCAGTTTACAGGGGACGACCGAGCAGTACGTC.

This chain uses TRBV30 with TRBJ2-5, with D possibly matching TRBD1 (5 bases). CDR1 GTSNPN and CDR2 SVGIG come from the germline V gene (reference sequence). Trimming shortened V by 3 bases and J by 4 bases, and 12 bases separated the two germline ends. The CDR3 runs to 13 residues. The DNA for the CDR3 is TGTGCCTGGAGATTAGGGGAAGCAGAGACCCAGTACTTC. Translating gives CAWRLGEAETQYF.

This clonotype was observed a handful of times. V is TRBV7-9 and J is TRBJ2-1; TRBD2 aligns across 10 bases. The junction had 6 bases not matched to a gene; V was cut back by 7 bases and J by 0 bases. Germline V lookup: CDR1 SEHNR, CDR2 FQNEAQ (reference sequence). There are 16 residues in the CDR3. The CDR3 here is CASIQLAGSSYNEQFF. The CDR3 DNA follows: TGTGCCAGCATCCAACTAGCGGGGAGCTCCTACAATGAGCAGTTCTTC.

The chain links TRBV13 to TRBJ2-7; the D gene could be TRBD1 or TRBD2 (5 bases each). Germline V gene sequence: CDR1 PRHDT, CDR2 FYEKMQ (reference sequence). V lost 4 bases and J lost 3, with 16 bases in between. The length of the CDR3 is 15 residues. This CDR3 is CASSSRTDGGYEQYF. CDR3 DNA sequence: TGTGCCAGCAGCTCCCGGACGGATGGGGGCTACGAGCAGTACTTC.

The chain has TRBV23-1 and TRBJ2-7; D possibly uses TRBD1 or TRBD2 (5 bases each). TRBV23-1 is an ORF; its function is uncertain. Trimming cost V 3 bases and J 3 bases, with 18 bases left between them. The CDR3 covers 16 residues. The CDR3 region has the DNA TGCGCCAGCAGTCACTCCGAGGAGAGGGGCGGCTACGAGCAGTACGTC. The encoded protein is CASSHSEERGGYEQYV.

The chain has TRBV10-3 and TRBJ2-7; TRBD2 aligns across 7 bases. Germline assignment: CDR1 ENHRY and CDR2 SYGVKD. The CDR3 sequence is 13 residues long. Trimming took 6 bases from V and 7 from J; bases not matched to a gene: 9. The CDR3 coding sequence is TGTGCCATCAGGCGGGGGACTGGGGGGGAGCAGTACGTC. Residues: CAIRRGTGGEQYV.

CDR3 loop: CASRGTGVGYEQYF. CDR3 sequence (DNA): TGTGCCAGCAGGGGGACAGGGGTCGGCTACGAGCAGTACTTC. This chain uses TRBV6-5 with TRBJ2-7, with TRBD1 identical over 10 bases. The germline V gene has CDR1 MNHEY and CDR2 SVGAGI. J lost 3 bases, V lost 6 bases, and 5 bases had no gene match. The CDR3 covers 14 residues.

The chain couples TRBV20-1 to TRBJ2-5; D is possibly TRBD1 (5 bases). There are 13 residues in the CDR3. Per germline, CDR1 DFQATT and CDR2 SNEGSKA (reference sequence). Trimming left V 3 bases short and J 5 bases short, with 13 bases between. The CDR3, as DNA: TGCAGTGCTAGCGGTGGGGCCGGTGAGACCCAGTACTTC. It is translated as CSASGGAGETQYF.

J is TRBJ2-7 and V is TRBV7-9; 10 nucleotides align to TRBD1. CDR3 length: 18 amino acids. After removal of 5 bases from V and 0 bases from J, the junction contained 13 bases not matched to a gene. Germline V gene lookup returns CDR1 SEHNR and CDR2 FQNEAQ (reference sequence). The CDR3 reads CASSPYGQGVPTSYEQYF. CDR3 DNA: TGTGCCAGCAGCCCTTACGGACAGGGGGTTCCCACCTCCTACGAGCAGTACTTC.

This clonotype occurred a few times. CDR3 amino acids: CASSFGVSDGAFF. As DNA, the CDR3 is TGTGCCAGCAGTTTCGGGGTATCCGACGGAGCTTTCTTT. The chain is built from TRBV12-3 or TRBV12-4 and TRBJ1-1, with no clear D. The CDR3 totals 13 residues. The ends were cut back, 3 bases at V and 10 bases at J, with 15 bases in the middle.

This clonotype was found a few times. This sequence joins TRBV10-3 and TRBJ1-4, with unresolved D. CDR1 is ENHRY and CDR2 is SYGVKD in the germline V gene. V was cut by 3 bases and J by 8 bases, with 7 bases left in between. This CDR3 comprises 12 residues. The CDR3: CAISDREEKLFF. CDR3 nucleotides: TGTGCCATCAGTGACCGGGAAGAAAAACTGTTTTTT.

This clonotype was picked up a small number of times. CDR3 sequence reads: CASSREGHQPQHF. CDR3 DNA: TGCGCCAGCAGCCGGGAGGGGCATCAGCCCCAGCATTTT. The rearrangement joins TRBV4-1 to TRBJ1-5; weak D call: TRBD1 (5 bases). The CDR3 is 13 amino acids. Germline CDR1 and CDR2: MGHRA and YSYEKL. The V gene lost 4 bases and the J gene lost 5 bases, with 9 bases spanning the gap.

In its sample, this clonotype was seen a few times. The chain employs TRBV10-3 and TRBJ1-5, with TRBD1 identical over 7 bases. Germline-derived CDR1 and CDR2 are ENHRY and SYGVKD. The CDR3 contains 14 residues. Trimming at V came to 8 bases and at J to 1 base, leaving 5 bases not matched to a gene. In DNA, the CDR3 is TGTGCCATCGCGGCGGGACAGAGCAATCAGCCCCAGCATTTT. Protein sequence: CAIAAGQSNQPQHF.

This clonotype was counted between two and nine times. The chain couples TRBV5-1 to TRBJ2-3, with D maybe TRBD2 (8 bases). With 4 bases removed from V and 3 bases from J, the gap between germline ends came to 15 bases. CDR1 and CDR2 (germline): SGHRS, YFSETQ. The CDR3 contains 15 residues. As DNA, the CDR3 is TGCGCCAGCAGCCCGGGACAGCGGGGGACAGATACGCAGTATTTT. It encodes CASSPGQRGTDTQYF.